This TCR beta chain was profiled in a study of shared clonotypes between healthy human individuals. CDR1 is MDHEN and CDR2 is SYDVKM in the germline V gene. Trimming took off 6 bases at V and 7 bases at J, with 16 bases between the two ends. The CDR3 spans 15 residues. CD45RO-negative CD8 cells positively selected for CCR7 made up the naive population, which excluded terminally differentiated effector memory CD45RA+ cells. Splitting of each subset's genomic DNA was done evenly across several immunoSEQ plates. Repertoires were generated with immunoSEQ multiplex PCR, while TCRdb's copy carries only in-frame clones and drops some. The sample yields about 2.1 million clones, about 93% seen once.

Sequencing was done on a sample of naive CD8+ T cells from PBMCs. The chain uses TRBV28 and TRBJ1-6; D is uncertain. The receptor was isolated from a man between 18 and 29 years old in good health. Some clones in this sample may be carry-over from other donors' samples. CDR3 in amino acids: CASSPLPEGNSPLHF. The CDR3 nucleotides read TGTGCCAGCAGCCCTCTTCCGGAGGGAAATTCACCCCTCCACTTT.